This T cell receptor (beta chain) appears in the sequencing data of a study of cytomegalovirus exposure and HLA in healthy donors. This clone was found a few times. Germline lookup yields CDR1 MDHEN and CDR2 SYDVKM. This CDR3 is built from 16 residues. The V gene end was trimmed by 4 bases and the J gene end by 0 bases; junction bases not matched to a gene: 6. The PCR employed 60 Vbeta primers together with 13 Jbeta primers. Sequenced by immunoSEQ multiplex PCR; TCRdb stores in-frame clones only, minus some. The profile shows approximately 40,000 clones, 66% of them singletons. The chain joins TRBV28 to TRBJ2-7; 10 bases line up with TRBD1. The sequence was obtained from a man aged 50 or older in good health and CMV-seropositive. Sequenced material: PBMCs. The CDR3 reads CASSSGQGTPSYEQYF. The DNA for the CDR3 is TGTGCCAGCAGTTCGGGACAGGGGACCCCCTCCTACGAGCAGTACTTC.